A selection of T cell receptor beta chains follows, all from one sample in a study of T cell responses to AZD1222 COVID-19 vaccine. Sequencing was performed with immunoSEQ multiplex PCR; in TCRdb, only in-frame clones are kept and a portion is missing. The sample includes about 160,000 clones, around 90% of them seen just once. The material was peripheral blood, obtained on day 0 of AZD1222 vaccination. The receptors were sampled from an adult in good health. CDR3s include the opening cysteine and the closing phenylalanine or tryptophan. The D gene is left open where the match is weak. Rows give clone size only sometimes, using once, few, many, or a class for an expanded clone.

D gene	clone size	V gene	J gene	CDR3 DNA	CDR3 protein
.	.	TRBV11-2	TRBJ1-2	TGTGCCAGCAGCTTAGGAGGGTCCTATGGCTACACCTTC	CASSLGGSYGYTF
.	.	TRBV6-4	TRBJ1-1	TGTGCCAGCAGTTTCCAAGTGAACACTGAAGCTTTCTTT	CASSFQVNTEAFF
TRBD2	.	TRBV4-3	TRBJ2-2	TGCGCCAGCAGCCAAGTGGCGGGAGGGCCCACCGGGGAGCTGTTTTTT	CASSQVAGGPTGELFF
.	.	TRBV11-3	TRBJ2-1	TGTGCCAGCAGCTTAGAAGCGGCCACCTACAATGAGCAGTTCTTC	CASSLEAATYNEQFF
TRBD1	.	TRBV28	TRBJ1-1	TGTGCCAGCAGACAAAACAGGGGAATGAACACTGAAGCTTTCTTT	CASRQNRGMNTEAFF
.	once	TRBV7-2	TRBJ2-1	TGTGCCAGCAGCCCGCCCGTGTACTACAATGAGCAGTTCTTC	CASSPPVYYNEQFF
TRBD2	.	TRBV7-9	TRBJ2-1	TGTGCCAGCAGCCCCCCGGTTATAGCGGGAACCTACAATGAGCAGTTCTTC	CASSPPVIAGTYNEQFF
TRBD2	.	TRBV2	TRBJ2-1	TGTGCCAGCAGTGATGGGGCGGGGGGGAATGAGCAGTTCTTC	CASSDGAGGNEQFF
.	once	TRBV27	TRBJ2-7	TGTGCCAGCAGTTTCGGTCAGCGGCTAACCTACGAGCAGTACTTC	CASSFGQRLTYEQYF
TRBD1	.	TRBV6-1	TRBJ2-7	TGTGCCAGCAGTGAAGTCCCAGGGGGCGCTTCCGGGTACGAGCAGTACTTC	CASSEVPGGASGYEQYF
.	.	TRBV27	TRBJ1-1	TGTGCCAGCAGTTTTACTGCTATCACTGAAGCTTTCTTT	CASSFTAITEAFF
.	.	TRBV15	TRBJ1-5	TGTGCCACCAGCAGAGATCGGGCAGGGAGGAGGGCCCAGCATTTT	CATSRDRAGRRAQHF
.	.	TRBV10-3	TRBJ2-2	TGTGCCATCAGTGAGTCACAGGGTGGGAACACCGGGGAGCTGTTTTTT	CAISESQGGNTGELFF
.	.	TRBV12-3/TRBV12-4	TRBJ1-2	TGTGCCAGCAGTTTAGCCCTCTATGGCTACACCTTC	CASSLALYGYTF
.	.	TRBV5-1	TRBJ2-1	TGCGCCAGCAGCCGGGAGAATTTAGCCGGGAGCTCCTACAATGAGCAGTTCTTC	CASSRENLAGSSYNEQFF